The 31 T cell receptor beta chains below all came from one sample that was sequenced in a study of cytomegalovirus exposure and HLA in healthy donors (dated by TCRdb to about 2017). Libraries were constructed by the immunoSEQ multiplex PCR assay. For the multiplex PCR, a mixture combining 60 forward primers for TCR Vbeta segments and 13 reverse primers for TCR Jbeta segments was used. The clones in this table, taken by TCRdb from immuneACCESS, are in-frame only. Not every clone is retained; where verified, under half of the shortfall comes from an unresolved V gene, and the cause of the rest is unknown. Counted in this sample were roughly 80,000 clones; 77% of them appeared once. 3% of the sample comes from the top ten. Sequenced material: PBMCs. The receptor set was obtained from a man aged 50-59 years in good health and CMV-seropositive.

Written as DNA, the CDR3 is TGTGCCAGCTCACCACCCCTCGGAAGCCCAGGTGAGCAGTACTTC. This translates into CASSPPLGSPGEQYF. The V call is TRBV18, the J call TRBJ2-7; D remains ambiguous. This CDR3 spans 15 amino acids. V was trimmed by 0 bases and J by 7 bases, leaving 16 bases between them. Germline assignment: CDR1 KGHSH and CDR2 LQKENI.

The sample holds one count of this clone. The chain has TRBV7-2 and TRBJ1-4, with 7 bases aligning to TRBD1. The V and J ends lost 1 base and 3 bases, in that order; junction bases with no gene match: 5. The CDR3 consists of 16 residues. From germline, CDR1 is SGHTA and CDR2 FQGNSA. This CDR3 is CASSLGGDRANEKLFF. The CDR3 nucleotides read TGTGCCAGCAGCTTAGGGGGAGACAGGGCTAATGAAAAACTGTTTTTT.

V gene TRBV6-5 combines with J gene TRBJ2-2; TRBD2 might be the D (5 bases). V dropped 5 bases and J dropped 9 bases, with 16 bases sitting between them. This CDR3 is built from 14 residues. Germline CDR1 and CDR2: MNHEY and SVGAGI. CDR3 residues: CASSERVPGRELFF. CDR3 DNA sequence: TGTGCCAGCAGTGAAAGGGTCCCCGGGAGGGAGCTGTTTTTT.

This chain joins TRBV11-3 and TRBJ2-1, with 8 bases aligning to TRBD2. V dropped 0 bases and J dropped 7; count of bases not matched to a gene: 11. This CDR3 comprises 17 residues. Germline CDR1 SGHNT, CDR2 YENEEA. CDR3 in DNA: TGTGCCAGCAGCTTAGATGGGTCGGGAGGGCGGTTGAATGAGCAGTTCTTC. This sequence encodes CASSLDGSGGRLNEQFF.

On this clone itself: Distinct nucleotide sequences in the sample also encode this CDR3. The J gene is TRBJ2-7, the V gene TRBV9; maybe TRBD2 (6 bases). The V end was cut by 0 bases, the J end by 1 base, with 11 bases between. This CDR3 region has 15 residues. Looked up from germline, CDR1 is SGDLS and CDR2 is YYNGEE. The CDR3 here is CASSVAPGGSYEQYF. DNA of the CDR3: TGTGCCAGCAGCGTAGCACCCGGGGGATCCTACGAGCAGTACTTC.

This clone was picked up a small number of times. V usage is TRBV27 and J usage is TRBJ2-3; 7 positions agree with TRBD2. CDR1 and CDR2 (germline): MNHEY, SMNVEV (reference sequence). The CDR3 totals 13 residues. The V and J ends lost 2 bases and 6 bases, in that order; junction bases with no gene match: 2. The CDR3 coding sequence is TGTGCCAGCAGTTTACGGGAGGTGGATACGCAGTATTTT. It translates to CASSLREVDTQYF.

The chain has TRBV12-5 and TRBJ1-1; D is undetermined. In germline, CDR1 is LGHNT, CDR2 FRNRAP. With 6 bases removed from V and 1 base from J, the gap between germline ends came to 9 bases. The CDR3 is made up of 13 amino acids. The CDR3 DNA reads as TGTGCTAGTGGCCCCGGTCGGAACACTGAAGCTTTCTTT. It translates to CASGPGRNTEAFF.

As regards this clone: Other DNA sequences in the sample encode the same CDR3. J is TRBJ1-2 and V is TRBV18; 8 bases align to TRBD1. There are 13 residues in the CDR3. Germline V lookup: CDR1 KGHSH, CDR2 LQKENI. J gave up 4 bases and V 3 bases, and 1 base lay outside the gene matches. CDR3 coding DNA: TGTGCCAGCTCACCCGGGACAGGCTATGGCTACACCTTC. Encoded protein: CASSPGTGYGYTF.

The V call is TRBV5-1, the J call TRBJ2-1; TRBD2 matches 9 bases. Unmatched junction bases numbered 7, after V lost 0 bases and J lost 9 bases. The CDR3 is 15 amino acids. Germline assignment: CDR1 SGHRS and CDR2 YFSETQ. The CDR3 here is CASSLEVAGEGEQFF. The DNA for the CDR3 is TGCGCCAGCAGCTTGGAGGTAGCGGGAGAGGGTGAGCAGTTCTTC.

The V call is TRBV6-5, the J call TRBJ1-5; D gene ambiguous. CDR3 length equals 13 residues. CDR1 is MNHEY, CDR2 SVGAGI, per germline. Between the trimmed V and J ends, which lost 4 bases and 7 bases, there was a span of 11 bases. The CDR3 sequence: CASSWGGFQPQHF. The CDR3 DNA sequence: TGTGCCAGCAGTTGGGGAGGTTTCCAGCCCCAGCATTTT.

The CDR3: CASSFQNTEAFF. The CDR3 DNA follows: TGTGCCAGCAGCTTTCAGAACACTGAAGCTTTCTTT. V is TRBV11-2 and J is TRBJ1-1; the D is unclear. The CDR3 consists of 12 residues. Germline CDR1 reads SGHAT; CDR2 reads FQNNGV. Trimming stripped 3 bases from V and 1 base from J, with 3 bases between.

The chain has TRBV27 and TRBJ2-1; D is unclear. Germline CDR1 reads MNHEY; CDR2 reads SMNVEV (reference sequence). V dropped 6 bases and J dropped 2 bases, with 8 bases sitting between them. The CDR3 is 13 amino acids. The CDR3 loop is CASSLIPYNEQFF. CDR3 bases: TGTGCCAGCAGCCTAATCCCCTACAATGAGCAGTTCTTC.

The chain carries TRBV7-2 and TRBJ1-1; 8 nucleotides agree with TRBD1. The germline CDR1 and CDR2 sequences are SGHTA and FQGNSA. The CDR3 covers 16 residues. The V segment lost 5 bases and the J segment 1 base; nucleotides outside the gene matches: 9. Here the CDR3 DNA reads TGTGCCAGCAGCCCCAGGCGGCAGGGGGCGAACACTGAAGCTTTCTTT. This translates into CASSPRRQGANTEAFF.

The CDR3 protein is CASLGHFTDTQYF. In nucleotides, the CDR3 is TGTGCCAGCCTGGGACACTTCACAGATACGCAGTATTTT. The rearrangement uses TRBV6-6 and TRBJ2-3, with D perhaps TRBD1 (6 bases). Trimming cost V 8 bases and J 2 bases, with 11 bases left between them. CDR1 is MNHNY, CDR2 SVGAGI, per germline (reference sequence). This CDR3 is 13 amino acids long.

The chain carries TRBV2 and TRBJ2-3; the D is unclear. Germline CDR1 and CDR2: SNHLY and FYNNEI. CDR3 length: 10 residues. V was cut by 8 bases and J by 4 bases, with 4 bases left in between. Written as DNA, the CDR3 is TGTGCCAGCTATTCAGATACGCAGTATTTT. Translated: CASYSDTQYF.

The chain has TRBV27 and TRBJ2-7, with 10 bases identical to TRBD2. Trimming removed 4 bases from V and 2 bases from J; junction bases left unmatched: 8. The CDR3 consists of 16 residues. Germline V CDR1 and CDR2: MNHEY, SMNVEV (reference sequence). The CDR3 reads CASSSYRLAGTYEQYF. The CDR3, as DNA: TGTGCCAGCAGTTCCTACAGACTAGCGGGTACCTACGAGCAGTACTTC.

This clone was picked up one time. The rearrangement uses TRBV6-1 and TRBJ2-7, with D unresolved. Trimming took off 4 bases at V and 0 bases at J, with 4 bases between the two ends. From germline, CDR1 is MNHNS and CDR2 SASEGT. The CDR3 covers 12 residues. Here the CDR3 DNA reads TGTGCCAGCAGTGCCCTCTCCTACGAGCAGTACTTC. This encodes CASSALSYEQYF.

This sequence joins TRBV5-5 and TRBJ1-5; no clear D. Germline CDR1 SGHKS, CDR2 YYEKEE (reference sequence). Deletions cut 2 bases from V and 1 base from J, with 10 bases between. The CDR3 length is 15 residues. The CDR3 region is CASSLEARSNQPQHF. DNA of the CDR3: TGTGCCAGCAGCTTAGAAGCTCGGAGCAATCAGCCCCAGCATTTT.

The chain carries TRBV30 and TRBJ2-2; 12 nucleotides match TRBD2. Germline CDR1 GTSNPN, CDR2 SVGIG (reference sequence). The CDR3 sequence is 16 residues long. Trimming removed 7 bases from V and 1 base from J; junction bases left unmatched: 7. The CDR3 protein is CALPQTSGRNTGELFF. The DNA for the CDR3 is TGTGCCTTGCCCCAGACTAGCGGGAGGAACACCGGGGAGCTGTTTTTT.

This chain joins TRBV7-2 and TRBJ2-1, with TRBD2 matching over 10 bases. After removal of 5 bases from V and 10 bases from J, the junction contained 5 bases not matched to a gene. From germline, CDR1 is SGHTA and CDR2 FQGNSA. The CDR3 sequence is 13 residues long. This CDR3 reads CASSPQTSGEQFF. The CDR3 DNA is TGTGCCAGCAGCCCCCAGACTAGCGGGGAGCAGTTCTTC. The whole variable domain, remainder taken from reference TRBV7-2 and TRBJ2-1, is GAGVSQSPSNKVTEKGKDVELRCDPISGHTALYWYRQSLGQGLEFLIYFQGNSAPDKSGLPSDRFSAERTGGSVSTLTIQRTQQEDSAVYLCASSPQTSGEQFFGPGTRLTVL.

The rearrangement uses TRBV7-2 and TRBJ2-1, with 10 bases lining up with TRBD2. The CDR3 covers 14 residues. J was trimmed by 8 bases and V by 4 bases; bases with no gene match: 5. Germline values: CDR1 SGHTA, CDR2 FQGNSA. CDR3 protein: CASSSAGGEDEQFF. The CDR3, as DNA: TGTGCCAGCAGCTCAGCGGGAGGGGAGGATGAGCAGTTCTTC.

The chain recombines TRBV6-1 with TRBJ1-1; D is ambiguous. V lost 7 bases to trimming and J lost 4 bases, with 16 bases between them. Germline CDR1 reads MNHNS; CDR2 reads SASEGT. The CDR3 totals 14 residues. The CDR3 region is CASTDLPFSTEAFF. The CDR3 bases are TGTGCCAGCACTGATCTTCCATTCAGCACTGAAGCTTTCTTT.

The chain joins TRBV27 to TRBJ2-2, with D unclear. The CDR3 has 14 amino acids. Trimming removed 5 bases from V and 1 base from J, with 8 bases in between. In germline, CDR1 is MNHEY, CDR2 SMNVEV (reference sequence). The CDR3 bases are TGTGCCAGCAGTCCGCGCATGAACACCGGGGAGCTGTTTTTT. Translating it yields CASSPRMNTGELFF.

The V and J genes are TRBV4-3 and TRBJ2-1; perhaps TRBD2 as D (5 bases). V was clipped by 1 base and J by 0 bases, with 10 bases between them. Germline loops: CDR1 LGHNA, CDR2 YSLEER. The CDR3 extends over 16 amino acids. The CDR3 sequence is CASSQVSGNSYNEQFF. The CDR3 coding sequence is TGCGCCAGCAGCCAAGTAAGCGGAAACTCCTACAATGAGCAGTTCTTC.

This clone occurred a few times. This chain uses TRBV29-1 with TRBJ2-2; the match to TRBD2 covers 8 bases. There are 17 residues in the CDR3. CDR1 is SQVTM, CDR2 ANQGSEA, per germline. Trimming cost V 4 bases and J 1 base; bases outside gene matches: 11. The CDR3 DNA follows: TGCAGCGTTGTCCTCGGTCTTGCGGGAGGGAACACCGGGGAGCTGTTTTTT. As protein: CSVVLGLAGGNTGELFF.

The table lists this clone with a few counts. The chain has TRBV19 and TRBJ2-4, with D maybe TRBD1 (5 bases). Germline assignment: CDR1 LNHDA and CDR2 SQIVND (reference sequence). CDR3 length equals 15 residues. V was cut by 7 bases and J by 12 bases, with 25 bases left in between. The DNA for the CDR3 is TGTGCCAGTACCGCGACCCAGTTCAGGATAGACAGTCAGTACTTC. This sequence encodes CASTATQFRIDSQYF.

This clone was counted a few times. The gene calls are TRBV7-6 and TRBJ2-3; 9 bases fit TRBD2. The V segment lost 0 bases and the J segment 4 bases; nucleotides outside the gene matches: 11. This CDR3 comprises 18 residues. Germline V gives CDR1 SGHVS, CDR2 FNYEAQ. The CDR3 reads CASSLAGPGVAGADTQYF. In DNA form, the CDR3 reads TGTGCCAGCAGCTTAGCGGGGCCGGGGGTAGCGGGAGCAGATACGCAGTATTTT.

The genes are TRBV10-3 and TRBJ1-5; a possible D gene is TRBD1 (5 bases). V lost 11 bases to trimming and J lost 4 bases, with 18 bases between them. The CDR3 extends over 14 amino acids. Germline CDR1 is ENHRY and CDR2 is SYGVKD. The DNA of the CDR3 is TGTGCCTCTACCGGGACTGAAGCTAATCAGCCCCAGCATTTT. Translated: CASTGTEANQPQHF.

The chain joins TRBV6-4 to TRBJ2-1, with 12 nucleotides matching TRBD2. The V gene end was trimmed by 2 bases and the J gene end by 8 bases; junction bases not matched to a gene: 7. Germline CDR1 and CDR2: MRHNA and SNTAGT. CDR3 length: 16 residues. This chain's CDR3 is CASSDRLAGDVDEQFF. The CDR3 DNA sequence: TGTGCCAGCAGTGACAGACTAGCGGGAGATGTAGATGAGCAGTTCTTC.

The chain joins TRBV30 to TRBJ1-3, with D perhaps TRBD1 (5 bases). Germline-derived CDR1 and CDR2 are GTSNPN and SVGIG (reference sequence). CDR3 size: 15 residues. V was pared by 3 bases and J by 0 bases, with 12 bases between. CDR3: CAWSEDRVSGNTIYF. Written as DNA, the CDR3 is TGTGCCTGGAGCGAAGACAGAGTCTCTGGAAACACCATATATTTT.

The chain is built from TRBV5-1 and TRBJ2-2; D is perhaps TRBD2 (5 bases). Trimming removed 4 bases from V and 6 bases from J, with 16 bases in between. Germline V CDR1 and CDR2: SGHRS, YFSETQ. CDR3 length equals 15 residues. Here the CDR3 DNA reads TGCGCCAGCAGCCTGGGAGATGCGATATCCGGGGAGCTGTTTTTT. Translated: CASSLGDAISGELFF.